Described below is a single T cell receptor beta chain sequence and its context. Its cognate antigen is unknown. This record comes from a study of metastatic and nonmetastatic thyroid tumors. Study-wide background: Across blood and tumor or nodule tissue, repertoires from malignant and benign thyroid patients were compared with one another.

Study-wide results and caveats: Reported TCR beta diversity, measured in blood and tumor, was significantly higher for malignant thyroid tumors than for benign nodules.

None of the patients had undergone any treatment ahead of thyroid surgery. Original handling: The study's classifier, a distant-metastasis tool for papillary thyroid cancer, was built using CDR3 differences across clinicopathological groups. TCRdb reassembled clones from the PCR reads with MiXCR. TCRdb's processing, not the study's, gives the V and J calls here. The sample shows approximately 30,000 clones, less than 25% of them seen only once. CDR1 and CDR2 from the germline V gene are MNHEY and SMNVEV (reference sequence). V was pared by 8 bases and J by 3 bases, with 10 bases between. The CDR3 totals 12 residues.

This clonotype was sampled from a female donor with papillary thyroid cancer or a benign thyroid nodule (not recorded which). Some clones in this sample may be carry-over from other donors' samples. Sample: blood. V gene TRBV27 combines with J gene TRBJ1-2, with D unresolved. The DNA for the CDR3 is TGTGCCAGCTCCCTTCGAGACTATGGCTACACCTTC. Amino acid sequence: CASSLRDYGYTF.